This entry is about one T cell receptor (beta chain). The CDR3 length is 14 residues. The V and J ends lost 2 bases and 7 bases respectively, with 12 bases between them. Germline CDR1 KGHSH, CDR2 LQKENI. The entry originates in a study of blood T cell repertoires in COVID-19. Turning to the study itself: The analysed material was cDNA or gDNA that came from T cells, B-cell-depleted T cells, or PBMCs.

Before they entered the study, exposed participants had met a COVID-19 case within 2 weeks. The authors' processing: Reference gene primer amplification in the assay estimated nucleated cell counts. Measured with immunoSEQ multiplex PCR; TCRdb has only the in-frame clones, and not every one. V, J and clone size reflect that table, while D and trimming were determined from the DNA. The table includes around 320,000 clones, under 90% detected once. This TCR was recovered from a woman aged 50 to 65 who had been exposed to COVID-19. The sample was PBMCs or T cells enriched from blood (not recorded which). The rearrangement joins TRBV18 to TRBJ2-1; D might be TRBD1 (6 bases). The CDR3 here is CASSPKLGGNEQFF. The CDR3 DNA sequence: TGTGCCAGCTCACCAAAATTAGGGGGAAATGAGCAGTTCTTC.